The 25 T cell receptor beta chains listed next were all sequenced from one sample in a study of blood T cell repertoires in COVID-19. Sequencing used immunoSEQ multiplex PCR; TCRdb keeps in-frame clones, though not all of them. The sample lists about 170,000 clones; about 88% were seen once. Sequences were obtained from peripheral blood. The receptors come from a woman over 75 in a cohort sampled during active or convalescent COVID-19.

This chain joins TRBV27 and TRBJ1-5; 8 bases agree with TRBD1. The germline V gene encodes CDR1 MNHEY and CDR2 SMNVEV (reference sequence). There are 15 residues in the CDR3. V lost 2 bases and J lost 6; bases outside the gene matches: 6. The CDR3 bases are TGTGCCAGCAGTTTACGTCAGGGGGCGTTTCAGCCCCAGCATTTT. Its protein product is CASSLRQGAFQPQHF.

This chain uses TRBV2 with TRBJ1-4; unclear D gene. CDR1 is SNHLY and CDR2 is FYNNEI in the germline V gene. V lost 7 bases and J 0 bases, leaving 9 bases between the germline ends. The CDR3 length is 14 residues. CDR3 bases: TGTGCCAGCAACTTACTGGCAACTAATGAAAAACTGTTTTTT. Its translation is CASNLLATNEKLFF.

The CDR3 is CASSPPLAGLIIHEQFF. The CDR3 DNA reads TGTGCCAGCTCACCACCTTTAGCGGGACTAATCATCCATGAGCAGTTCTTC. The V call is TRBV18, the J call TRBJ2-1; 8 positions agree with TRBD2. The germline gives CDR1 KGHSH, CDR2 LQKENI. Trimming removed 0 bases from V and 8 bases from J; junction bases left unmatched: 12. The CDR3 covers 17 residues. Full variable domain (rest looked up from reference TRBV18 and TRBJ2-1): NAGVMQNPRHLVRRRGQEARLRCSPMKGHSHVYWYRQLPEEGLKFMVYLQKENIIDESGMPKERFSAEFPKEGPSILRIQQVVRGDSAAYFCASSPPLAGLIIHEQFFGPGTRLTVL.

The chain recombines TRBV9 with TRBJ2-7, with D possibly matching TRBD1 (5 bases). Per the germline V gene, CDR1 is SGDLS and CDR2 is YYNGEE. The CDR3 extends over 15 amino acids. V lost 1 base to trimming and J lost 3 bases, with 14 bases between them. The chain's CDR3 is CASSVRPQGDYEQYF. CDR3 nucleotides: TGTGCCAGCAGCGTAAGGCCTCAAGGGGACTACGAGCAGTACTTC.

CDR3 amino acids: CASSPRGQGAGLYF. DNA of the CDR3: TGTGCCAGCTCACCCCGGGGACAGGGGGCAGGGTTGTACTTC. This chain joins TRBV18 and TRBJ2-7; 12 bases are shared with TRBD1. CDR3 length: 14 amino acids. Germline V gene lookup returns CDR1 KGHSH and CDR2 LQKENI. V trimming: 3 bases; J trimming: 12 bases; junction bases outside the gene matches: 9.

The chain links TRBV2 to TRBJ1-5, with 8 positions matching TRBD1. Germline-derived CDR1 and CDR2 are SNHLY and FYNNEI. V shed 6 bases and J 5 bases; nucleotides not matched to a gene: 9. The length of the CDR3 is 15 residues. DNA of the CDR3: TGTGCCAGCAGCTCAAGGACAGGGCAGGATCAGCCCCAGCATTTT. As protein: CASSSRTGQDQPQHF.

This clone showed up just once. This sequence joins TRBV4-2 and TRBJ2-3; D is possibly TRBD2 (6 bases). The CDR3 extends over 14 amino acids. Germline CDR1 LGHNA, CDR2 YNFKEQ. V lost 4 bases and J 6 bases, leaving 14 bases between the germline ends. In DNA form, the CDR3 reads TGTGCCAGCAGCCTGGCAGCCGGGAGCGATACGCAGTATTTT. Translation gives CASSLAAGSDTQYF.

In DNA, the CDR3 is TGTGCCAGCAGCTTACGCGGACAGGAAAGCTATGGCTACACCTTC. Translation gives CASSLRGQESYGYTF. The chain joins TRBV7-9 to TRBJ1-2; the match to TRBD1 covers 7 bases. Germline V gene lookup returns CDR1 SEHNR and CDR2 FQNEAQ (reference sequence). The CDR3 is 15 amino acids. With 2 bases clipped from V and 4 bases from J, the junction kept 7 bases outside the gene matches. Using reference TRBV7-9 and TRBJ1-2 for the parts outside the CDR3, the full variable domain is DTGVSQNPRHKITKRGQNVTFRCDPISEHNRLYWYRQTLGQGPEFLTYFQNEAQLEKSRLLSDRFSAERPKGSFSTLEIQRTEQGDSAMYLCASSLRGQESYGYTFGSGTRLTVV.

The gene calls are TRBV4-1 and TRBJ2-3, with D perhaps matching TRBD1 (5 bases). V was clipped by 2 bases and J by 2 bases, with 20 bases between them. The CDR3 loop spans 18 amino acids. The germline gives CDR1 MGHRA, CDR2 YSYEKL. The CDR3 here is CASSQPSSRVGHTDTQYF. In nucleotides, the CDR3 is TGCGCCAGCAGCCAACCGTCGTCCCGGGTAGGACACACAGATACGCAGTATTTT.

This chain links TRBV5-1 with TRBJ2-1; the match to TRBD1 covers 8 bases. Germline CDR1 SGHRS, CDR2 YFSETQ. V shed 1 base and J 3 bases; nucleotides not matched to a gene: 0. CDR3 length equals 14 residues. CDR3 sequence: CASSLTGGYNEQFF. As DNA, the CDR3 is TGCGCCAGCAGCTTGACAGGGGGCTACAATGAGCAGTTCTTC.

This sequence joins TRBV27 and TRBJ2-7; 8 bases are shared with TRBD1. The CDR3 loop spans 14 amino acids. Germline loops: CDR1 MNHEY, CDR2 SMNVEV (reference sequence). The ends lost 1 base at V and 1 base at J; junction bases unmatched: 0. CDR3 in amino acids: CASSLWDRSYEQYF. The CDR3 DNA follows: TGTGCCAGCAGTTTATGGGACAGGTCCTACGAGCAGTACTTC.

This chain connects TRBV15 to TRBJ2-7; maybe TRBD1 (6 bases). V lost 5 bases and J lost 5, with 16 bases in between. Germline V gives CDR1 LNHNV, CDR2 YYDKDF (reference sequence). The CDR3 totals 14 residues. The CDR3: CATSLQGFVHEQYF. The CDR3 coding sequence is TGTGCCACCAGCCTACAGGGATTTGTACACGAGCAGTACTTC.

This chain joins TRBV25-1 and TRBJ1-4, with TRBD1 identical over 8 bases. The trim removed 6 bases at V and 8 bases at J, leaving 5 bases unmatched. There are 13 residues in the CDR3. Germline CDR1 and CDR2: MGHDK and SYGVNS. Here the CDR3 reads CASRGQGLEKLFF. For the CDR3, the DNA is TGTGCCAGCAGAGGACAGGGATTGGAAAAACTGTTTTTT.

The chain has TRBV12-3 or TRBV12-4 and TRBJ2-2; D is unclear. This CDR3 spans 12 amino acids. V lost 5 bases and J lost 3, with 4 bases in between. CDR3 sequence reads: CASSVYTGELFF. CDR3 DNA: TGTGCCAGCAGTGTATACACCGGGGAGCTGTTTTTT.

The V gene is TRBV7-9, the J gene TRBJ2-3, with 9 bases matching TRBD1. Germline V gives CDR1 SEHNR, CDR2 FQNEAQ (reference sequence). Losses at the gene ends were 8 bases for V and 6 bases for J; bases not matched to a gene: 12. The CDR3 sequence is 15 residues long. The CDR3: CASGTQGDRVDTQYF. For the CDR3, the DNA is TGTGCCAGCGGCACACAGGGGGACAGGGTTGATACGCAGTATTTT.

The chain's CDR3 is CASSRAGQARGDTQYF. In DNA, the CDR3 is TGTGCCAGCAGCCGAGCGGGTCAGGCCCGTGGAGATACGCAGTATTTT. The chain carries TRBV5-6 and TRBJ2-3; tentatively, D is TRBD2 (6 bases). V was clipped by 4 bases and J by 5 bases, with 20 bases between them. This CDR3 is 16 amino acids long. From germline, CDR1 is SGHDT and CDR2 YYEEEE.

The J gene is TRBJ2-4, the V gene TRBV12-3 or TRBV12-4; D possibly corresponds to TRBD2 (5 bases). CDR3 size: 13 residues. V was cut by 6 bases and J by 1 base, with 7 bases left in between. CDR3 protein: CASRDSAKNIQYF. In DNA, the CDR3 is TGTGCCAGCAGGGACTCTGCCAAAAACATTCAGTACTTC.

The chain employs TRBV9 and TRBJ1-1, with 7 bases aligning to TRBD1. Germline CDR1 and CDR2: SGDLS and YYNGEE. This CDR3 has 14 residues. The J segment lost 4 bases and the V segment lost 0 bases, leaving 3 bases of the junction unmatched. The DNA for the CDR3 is TGTGCCAGCAGCGTAGGAGGGGGCGTCACTGAAGCTTTCTTT. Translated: CASSVGGGVTEAFF.

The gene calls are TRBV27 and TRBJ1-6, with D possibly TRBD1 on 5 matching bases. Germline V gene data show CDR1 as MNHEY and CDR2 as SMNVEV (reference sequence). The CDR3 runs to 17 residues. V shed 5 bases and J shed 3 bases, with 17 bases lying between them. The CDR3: CASSPLSSTDYNSPLHF. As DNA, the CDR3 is TGTGCCAGCAGTCCCCTTAGTTCGACAGACTATAATTCACCCCTCCACTTT.

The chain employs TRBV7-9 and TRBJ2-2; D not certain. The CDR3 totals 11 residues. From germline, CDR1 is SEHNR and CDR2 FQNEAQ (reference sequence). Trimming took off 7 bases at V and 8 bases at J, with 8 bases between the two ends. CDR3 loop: CASTITGELFF. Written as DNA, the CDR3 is TGTGCCAGCACCATCACTGGGGAGCTGTTTTTT. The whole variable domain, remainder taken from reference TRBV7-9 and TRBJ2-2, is DTGVSQNPRHKITKRGQNVTFRCDPISEHNRLYWYRQTLGQGPEFLTYFQNEAQLEKSRLLSDRFSAERPKGSFSTLEIQRTEQGDSAMYLCASTITGELFFGEGSRLTVL.

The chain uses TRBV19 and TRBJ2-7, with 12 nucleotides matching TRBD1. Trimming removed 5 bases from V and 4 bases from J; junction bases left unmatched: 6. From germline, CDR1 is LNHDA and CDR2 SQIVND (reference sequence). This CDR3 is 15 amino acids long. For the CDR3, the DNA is TGTGCCAGTAGTCCCGGGACAGGGGGCGGATACGAGCAGTACGTC. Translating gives CASSPGTGGGYEQYV.

The CDR3 nucleotides read TGTGCCAGCAGGCCCCCTATAGGGGCGCCTCGCACAGATACGCAGTATTTT. Residues: CASRPPIGAPRTDTQYF. The chain combines TRBV28 with TRBJ2-3, with D possibly TRBD1 on 5 matching bases. V lost 6 bases, J lost 1 base, and 20 bases lay in between. Germline V CDR1 and CDR2: MDHEN, SYDVKM. The CDR3 is made up of 17 amino acids.

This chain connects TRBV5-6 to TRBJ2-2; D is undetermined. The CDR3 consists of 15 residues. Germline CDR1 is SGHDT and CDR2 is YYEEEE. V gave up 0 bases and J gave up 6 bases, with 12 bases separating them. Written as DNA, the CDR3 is TGTGCCAGCAGCTTGGATGGCAGGCCATCCGGGGAGCTGTTTTTT. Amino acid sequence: CASSLDGRPSGELFF.

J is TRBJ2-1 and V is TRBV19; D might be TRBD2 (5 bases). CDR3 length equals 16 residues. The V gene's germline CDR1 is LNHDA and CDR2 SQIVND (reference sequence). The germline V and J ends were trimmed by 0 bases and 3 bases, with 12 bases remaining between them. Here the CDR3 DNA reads TGTGCCAGTAGTATAGATAGGGCGGCGGGCTACAATGAGCAGTTCTTC. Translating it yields CASSIDRAAGYNEQFF.

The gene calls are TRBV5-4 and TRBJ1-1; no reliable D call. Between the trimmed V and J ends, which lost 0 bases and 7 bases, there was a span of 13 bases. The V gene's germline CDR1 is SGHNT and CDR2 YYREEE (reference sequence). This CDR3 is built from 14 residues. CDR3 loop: CASSLGSSYGEAFF. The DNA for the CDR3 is TGTGCCAGCAGCTTGGGGTCTTCCTACGGTGAAGCTTTCTTT.